A single sample gave rise to the 32 T cell receptor beta chains below, sequenced in a study of T cell responses to AZD1222 COVID-19 vaccine. The table came from immunoSEQ multiplex PCR; TCRdb's copy has only in-frame clones and leaves some out. This table holds about 95,000 clones, approximately 88% found once. The sample here was peripheral blood, taken on day 0 of AZD1222 vaccination. All receptors come from an adult in good health.

V and J are TRBV4-3 and TRBJ1-3, with 9 bases fitting TRBD1. CDR3 size: 17 residues. Losses at the gene ends were 2 bases for V and 4 bases for J; bases not matched to a gene: 9. CDR1 and CDR2 from the germline V gene are LGHNA and YSLEER. The CDR3 here is CASSQTPQGAGGNTIYF. The CDR3 bases are TGCGCCAGCAGCCAAACCCCACAGGGGGCAGGAGGAAACACCATATATTTT.

This chain uses TRBV19 with TRBJ1-5; tentatively, D is TRBD1 (5 bases). Germline V gives CDR1 LNHDA, CDR2 SQIVND (reference sequence). The CDR3 is 15 amino acids. V was shortened by 6 bases and J by 3 bases, with 15 bases between the two germline ends. The CDR3 region is CASRRGQSVNQPQHF. The CDR3 nucleotides are TGTGCCAGTAGAAGGGGTCAGTCGGTCAATCAGCCCCAGCATTTT. The whole variable domain, filled in from reference TRBV19 and TRBJ1-5, reads DGGITQSPKYLFRKEGQNVTLSCEQNLNHDAMYWYRQDPGQGLRLIYYSQIVNDFQKGDIAEGYSVSREKKESFPLTVTSAQKNPTAFYLCASRRGQSVNQPQHFGDGTRLSIL.

This clone is deemed medium-sized. The chain recombines TRBV14 with TRBJ1-4; D ambiguous. Germline CDR1 reads SGHDN; CDR2 reads FVKESK. V was trimmed by 8 bases and J by 3 bases, leaving 7 bases between them. This CDR3 has 12 residues. CDR3 loop: CASAWANEKLFF. The CDR3 DNA follows: TGTGCCAGCGCGTGGGCTAATGAAAAACTGTTTTTT.

This chain links TRBV27 with TRBJ2-4; TRBD1 is a possible D gene (6 bases). The ends were cut back, 2 bases at V and 7 bases at J, with 15 bases in the middle. The CDR3 consists of 15 residues. In germline, CDR1 is MNHEY, CDR2 SMNVEV (reference sequence). The CDR3 DNA reads TGTGCCAGCAGTTTAATGGCAGGGGCATTCAACATTCAGTACTTC. This encodes CASSLMAGAFNIQYF.

J is TRBJ2-3 and V is TRBV3-1 (or the pseudogene TRBV3-2); D not certain. Trimming left V 3 bases short and J 4 bases short, with 11 bases between. The length of the CDR3 is 14 residues. CDR1 is LGHDT, CDR2 YNNKEL, per germline (reference sequence). The CDR3 coding sequence is TGTGCCAGCAGCCAGATGTTGTGGGCAGATACGCAGTATTTT. It yields the protein CASSQMLWADTQYF.

The rearrangement uses TRBV7-3 and TRBJ2-1, with D possibly called TRBD1 or TRBD2 (6 bases each). This CDR3 region has 17 residues. Trimming took off 2 bases at V and 4 bases at J, with 18 bases between the two ends. Germline-derived CDR1 and CDR2 are SGHTA and FQGTGA. The CDR3 DNA reads TGTGCCAGCAGCTTACGGGATTCGGGGGCCCGATACAATGAGCAGTTCTTC. It specifies CASSLRDSGARYNEQFF.

This chain joins TRBV20-1 and TRBJ2-7; 8 nucleotides match TRBD2. Germline values: CDR1 DFQATT, CDR2 SNEGSKA (reference sequence). This CDR3 spans 14 amino acids. V dropped 3 bases and J dropped 5; count of bases not matched to a gene: 9. CDR3 in DNA: TGCAGTGCTAGTGAGAGCGGGGGTGTGGACGAGCAGTACTTC. It translates to CSASESGGVDEQYF.

This clone appeared once. The chain couples TRBV7-6 to TRBJ2-1; D tentatively reads TRBD1 or TRBD2 (5 bases each). CDR1 SGHVS and CDR2 FNYEAQ come from the germline V gene. The CDR3 loop spans 15 amino acids. V lost 5 bases and J lost 5, with 16 bases in between. CDR3 DNA: TGTGCCAGCAGCACCTACGGGGCGAAGGACAATGAGCAGTTCTTC. Translating gives CASSTYGAKDNEQFF.

In this sample, this clone turned up once. The gene calls are TRBV28 and TRBJ1-5, with a tentative D call TRBD1 (5 bases). The germline gives CDR1 MDHEN, CDR2 SYDVKM. This CDR3 spans 17 amino acids. Trimming took 2 bases from V and 4 from J, leaving 18 bases between them. CDR3 in amino acids: CASSLGTYLGANQPQHF. The CDR3 region has the DNA TGTGCCAGCAGTTTAGGAACTTACCTAGGGGCAAATCAGCCCCAGCATTTT.

The rearrangement joins TRBV5-1 to TRBJ2-2, with 9 bases that match TRBD1. The J segment lost 5 bases and the V segment lost 2 bases, leaving 7 bases of the junction unmatched. The CDR3 is 16 residues long. The V gene's germline CDR1 is SGHRS and CDR2 YFSETQ. This CDR3 reads CASSLGTGTMTGELFF. The CDR3 bases are TGCGCCAGCAGCTTAGGGACAGGGACTATGACCGGGGAGCTGTTTTTT.

This chain uses TRBV6-5 with TRBJ2-7; D ambiguous. The CDR3 length is 13 residues. Germline lookup yields CDR1 MNHEY and CDR2 SVGAGI. Between the trimmed V and J ends, which lost 2 bases and 3 bases, there was a span of 8 bases. The CDR3 loop reads CASSYRPLYEQYF. CDR3 bases: TGTGCCAGCAGTTACCGCCCCCTCTACGAGCAGTACTTC.

The chain has TRBV11-2 and TRBJ2-7; 10 nucleotides match TRBD2. This CDR3 comprises 15 residues. Losses at the gene ends were 4 bases for V and 0 bases for J; bases not matched to a gene: 3. Per germline, CDR1 SGHAT and CDR2 FQNNGV. The CDR3 loop reads CASSSLAGASYEQYF. The CDR3 region has the DNA TGTGCCAGCAGCTCCCTAGCGGGGGCCTCCTACGAGCAGTACTTC.

V usage is TRBV7-9 and J usage is TRBJ1-5, with D unclear. Trimming removed 5 bases from V and 5 bases from J, with 13 bases in between. The CDR3 spans 14 residues. Germline CDR1 SEHNR, CDR2 FQNEAQ (reference sequence). In DNA, the CDR3 is TGTGCCAGCAGCCACGACGGAGGAGATCAGCCCCAGCATTTT. This gives the protein CASSHDGGDQPQHF.

The chain has TRBV28 and TRBJ1-1, with D tentatively TRBD1 (5 bases). The CDR3 loop spans 17 amino acids. Trimming took off 6 bases at V and 1 base at J, with 21 bases between the two ends. Germline V gene lookup returns CDR1 MDHEN and CDR2 SYDVKM. CDR3 in DNA: TGTGCCAGCAGCCTTCTACCGGGACTGACTGGGAACACTGAAGCTTTCTTT. Translated: CASSLLPGLTGNTEAFF.

This chain connects TRBV6-4 to TRBJ2-7; possibly TRBD1 for D (5 bases). The germline V gene encodes CDR1 MRHNA and CDR2 SNTAGT. This CDR3 is built from 15 residues. V lost 3 bases, J lost 4 bases, and 16 bases lay in between. As DNA, the CDR3 is TGTGCCAGCAGTGATCATCGACAGCATTTGTACGAGCAGTACTTC. This translates into CASSDHRQHLYEQYF.

The chain links TRBV5-1 to TRBJ2-2, with TRBD2 matching over 14 bases. The length of the CDR3 is 19 residues. The V and J ends lost 0 bases and 0 bases, in that order; junction bases with no gene match: 4. Germline CDR1 and CDR2: SGHRS and YFSETQ. The CDR3 region has the DNA TGCGCCAGCAGCTTGGGACCGGGACTAGCGGGGGCGAACACCGGGGAGCTGTTTTTT. This gives the protein CASSLGPGLAGANTGELFF.

The chain recombines TRBV27 with TRBJ1-4; D is uncertain. V was cut by 2 bases and J by 0 bases, with 10 bases left in between. The CDR3 totals 16 residues. In germline, CDR1 is MNHEY, CDR2 SMNVEV (reference sequence). CDR3 nucleotides: TGTGCCAGCAGTTTAGGGCCCTCAGCAACTAATGAAAAACTGTTTTTT. Translated: CASSLGPSATNEKLFF.

The chain couples TRBV15 to TRBJ1-1; a weak D match, TRBD1 (5 bases). This CDR3 contains 18 residues. Trimming removed 3 bases from V and 0 bases from J, with 20 bases in between. Germline V gives CDR1 LNHNV, CDR2 YYDKDF (reference sequence). In DNA form, the CDR3 reads TGTGCCACCAGCAGGGGAATTCCGGGACTCTATTTGAACACTGAAGCTTTCTTT. It encodes CATSRGIPGLYLNTEAFF.

V usage is TRBV5-5 and J usage is TRBJ2-5; 12 bases map to TRBD1. The CDR3 runs 17 residues. V lost 3 bases to trimming and J lost 5 bases; unmatched junction nucleotides: 11. The V gene's germline CDR1 is SGHKS and CDR2 YYEKEE (reference sequence). The CDR3 is CASSSWFGDRGQETQYF. For the CDR3, the DNA is TGTGCCAGCAGCTCTTGGTTCGGGGACAGGGGGCAGGAGACCCAGTACTTC.

V is TRBV7-2 and J is TRBJ1-2; the D is unclear. Trimming took 0 bases from V and 5 from J, leaving 10 bases between them. The V gene's germline CDR1 is SGHTA and CDR2 FQGNSA. This CDR3 is built from 14 residues. The CDR3 loop is CASSLALEAYGYTF. In DNA form, the CDR3 reads TGTGCCAGCAGCTTAGCGCTTGAAGCTTATGGCTACACCTTC.

The V gene is TRBV3-1 (or the pseudogene TRBV3-2), the J gene TRBJ1-3; D is uncertain. V was shortened by 5 bases and J by 0 bases, with 8 bases between the two germline ends. Germline CDR1 LGHDT, CDR2 YNNKEL (reference sequence). There are 14 residues in the CDR3. The CDR3, as DNA: TGTGCCAGCAGCTCAAAATCCTCTGGAAACACCATATATTTT. Translated, it gives CASSSKSSGNTIYF.

This clone appeared once. The chain employs TRBV6-4 and TRBJ2-1; 8 nucleotides match TRBD2. V lost 7 bases to trimming and J lost 10 bases; unmatched junction nucleotides: 15. There are 15 residues in the CDR3. Germline V gene sequence: CDR1 MRHNA, CDR2 SNTAGT. The CDR3 protein is CASTPTAGGISEQFF. CDR3 coding DNA: TGTGCCAGCACCCCAACGGCGGGGGGTATCAGCGAGCAGTTCTTC.

V usage is TRBV15 and J usage is TRBJ1-2; possible D gene TRBD1, 5 bases. Trimming stripped 0 bases from V and 4 bases from J, with 15 bases between. This CDR3 region has 16 residues. Germline V gene lookup returns CDR1 LNHNV and CDR2 YYDKDF (reference sequence). Written as DNA, the CDR3 is TGTGCCACCAGCAGAGATCTGAGGAGCGGGGCCTATGGCTACACCTTC. Residues: CATSRDLRSGAYGYTF. The whole variable domain, filled in from reference TRBV15 and TRBJ1-2, reads DAMVIQNPRYQVTQFGKPVTLSCSQTLNHNVMYWYQQKSSQAPKLLFHYYDKDFNNEADTPDNFQSRRPNTSFCFLDIRSPGLGDTAMYLCATSRDLRSGAYGYTFGSGTRLTVV.

In its sample, this clone was seen once. The CDR3 spells CASSPRQTKSGTEAFF. The CDR3 nucleotides read TGTGCCAGCTCACCACGACAGACCAAAAGCGGGACTGAAGCTTTCTTT. The chain combines TRBV18 with TRBJ1-1; a weak D match, TRBD1 (5 bases). Trimming pared 1 base from V and 5 bases from J, leaving 17 bases between. The CDR3 runs to 16 residues. Germline CDR1 and CDR2: KGHSH and LQKENI. The whole variable domain, filled in from reference TRBV18 and TRBJ1-1, reads NAGVMQNPRHLVRRRGQEARLRCSPMKGHSHVYWYRQLPEEGLKFMVYLQKENIIDESGMPKERFSAEFPKEGPSILRIQQVVRGDSAAYFCASSPRQTKSGTEAFFGQGTRLTVV.

J is TRBJ1-5 and V is TRBV19; 10 positions match TRBD1. The V segment lost 4 bases and the J segment 9 bases; nucleotides outside the gene matches: 6. Germline assignment: CDR1 LNHDA and CDR2 SQIVND (reference sequence). The CDR3 contains 14 residues. This CDR3 reads CASSTGTGERPQHF. CDR3 nucleotide sequence: TGTGCCAGTAGTACCGGGACAGGGGAGAGGCCCCAGCATTTT.

This chain connects TRBV27 to TRBJ2-1; 8 nucleotides match TRBD2. After removal of 2 bases from V and 6 bases from J, the junction contained 6 bases not matched to a gene. The CDR3 runs 15 residues. Per germline, CDR1 MNHEY and CDR2 SMNVEV (reference sequence). The CDR3: CASSLSTSGPNEQFF. The CDR3 DNA reads as TGTGCCAGCAGTTTAAGTACTAGCGGACCCAATGAGCAGTTCTTC.

The sample holds one count of this clone. This chain uses TRBV9 with TRBJ1-2, with D maybe TRBD1 (6 bases). The ends were cut back, 4 bases at V and 4 bases at J, with 11 bases in the middle. Germline CDR1 SGDLS, CDR2 YYNGEE. The CDR3 has 13 residues. In DNA form, the CDR3 reads TGTGCCAGCAGCCAAACAGGGTCCTATGGCTACACCTTC. Translating gives CASSQTGSYGYTF.

V is TRBV6-4 and J is TRBJ2-3, with TRBD2 identical over 10 bases. This CDR3 has 16 residues. The V gene's germline CDR1 is MRHNA and CDR2 SNTAGT. V shed 4 bases, J shed 4 bases, and the junction held 8 bases outside the gene matches. The CDR3 coding sequence is TGTGCCAGCAGTGGAGGGAGCGGGGGGGCCGCAGATACGCAGTATTTT. This sequence encodes CASSGGSGGAADTQYF.

The rearrangement links TRBV30 to TRBJ2-7, with 8 nucleotides matching TRBD2. V was clipped by 4 bases and J by 4 bases; unmatched bases: 12. CDR1 GTSNPN and CDR2 SVGIG come from the germline V gene (reference sequence). The CDR3 covers 15 residues. Here the CDR3 DNA reads TGTGCCTGGATGGCGGGGGGCGACGGGCCGTACGAGCAGTACTTC. It encodes CAWMAGGDGPYEQYF.

V is TRBV24-1 and J is TRBJ1-2; 10 positions match TRBD1. With 3 bases clipped from V and 4 bases from J, the junction kept 7 bases outside the gene matches. The CDR3 contains 16 residues. The V gene's germline CDR1 is KGHDR and CDR2 SFDVKD. The CDR3 DNA is TGTGCCACCAGTGATCCGCGGACAGGGGGGACCTATGGCTACACCTTC. Protein: CATSDPRTGGTYGYTF.

The J gene is TRBJ2-5, the V gene TRBV7-2; 13 positions agree with TRBD2. V gave up 5 bases and J gave up 7 bases; unmatched junction bases: 7. The CDR3 sequence is 15 residues long. CDR1 is SGHTA and CDR2 is FQGNSA in the germline V gene. This chain's CDR3 is CASSRTSGGPRTQYF. In nucleotides, the CDR3 is TGTGCCAGCAGCCGGACTAGCGGGGGCCCCAGGACCCAGTACTTC. Drawing the rest from reference TRBV7-2 and TRBJ2-5, the complete variable domain is GAGVSQSPSNKVTEKGKDVELRCDPISGHTALYWYRQSLGQGLEFLIYFQGNSAPDKSGLPSDRFSAERTGGSVSTLTIQRTQQEDSAVYLCASSRTSGGPRTQYFGPGTRLLVL.

The chain combines TRBV5-1 with TRBJ2-1; TRBD2 agrees at 8 bases. The trim removed 2 bases at V and 6 bases at J, leaving 1 base unmatched. The CDR3 loop spans 13 amino acids. Germline loops: CDR1 SGHRS, CDR2 YFSETQ. CDR3 sequence reads: CASSLGTSNEQFF. In DNA form, the CDR3 reads TGCGCCAGCAGCTTAGGGACTAGCAATGAGCAGTTCTTC. The variable domain in full, with the rest retrieved from reference TRBV5-1 and TRBJ2-1, is KAGVTQTPRYLIKTRGQQVTLSCSPISGHRSVSWYQQTPGQGLQFLFEYFSETQRNKGNFPGRFSGRQFSNSRSEMNVSTLELGDSALYLCASSLGTSNEQFFGPGTRLTVL.